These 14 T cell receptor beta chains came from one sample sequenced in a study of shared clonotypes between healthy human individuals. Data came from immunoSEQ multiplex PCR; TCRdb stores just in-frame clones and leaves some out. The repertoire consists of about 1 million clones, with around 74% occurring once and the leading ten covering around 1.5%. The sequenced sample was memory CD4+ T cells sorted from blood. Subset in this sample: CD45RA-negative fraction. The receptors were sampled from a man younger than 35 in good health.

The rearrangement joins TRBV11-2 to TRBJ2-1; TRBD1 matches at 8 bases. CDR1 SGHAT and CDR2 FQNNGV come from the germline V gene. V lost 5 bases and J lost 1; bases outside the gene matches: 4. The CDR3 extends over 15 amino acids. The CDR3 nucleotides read TGTGCCAGCAGCCCAGACAGGGGATCCTACAATGAGCAGTTCTTC. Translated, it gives CASSPDRGSYNEQFF.

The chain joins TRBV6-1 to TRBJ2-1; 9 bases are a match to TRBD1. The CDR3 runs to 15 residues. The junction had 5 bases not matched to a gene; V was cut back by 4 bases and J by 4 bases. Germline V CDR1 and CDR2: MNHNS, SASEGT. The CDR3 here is CASSVDRGEYNEQFF. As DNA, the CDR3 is TGTGCCAGCAGTGTCGACAGGGGGGAGTACAATGAGCAGTTCTTC.

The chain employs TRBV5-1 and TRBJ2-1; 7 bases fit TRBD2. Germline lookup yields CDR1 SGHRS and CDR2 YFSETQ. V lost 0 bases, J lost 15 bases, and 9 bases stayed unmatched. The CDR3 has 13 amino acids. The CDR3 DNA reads TGCGCCAGCAGCTTGGAACGGGGGGAGGTGTGGTTCTTC. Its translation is CASSLERGEVWFF.

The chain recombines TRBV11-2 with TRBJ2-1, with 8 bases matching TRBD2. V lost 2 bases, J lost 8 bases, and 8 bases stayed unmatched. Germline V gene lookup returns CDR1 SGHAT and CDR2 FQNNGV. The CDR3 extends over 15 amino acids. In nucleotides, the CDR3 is TGTGCCAGCAGCTTACGACAGCGGGGGACCGATGAGCAGTTCTTC. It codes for CASSLRQRGTDEQFF.

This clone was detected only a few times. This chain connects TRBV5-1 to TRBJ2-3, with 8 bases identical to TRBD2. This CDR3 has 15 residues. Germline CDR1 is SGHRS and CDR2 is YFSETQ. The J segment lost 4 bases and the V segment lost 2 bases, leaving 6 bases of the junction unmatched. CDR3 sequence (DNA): TGCGCCAGCAGCTTTAGCGGGATGGGTGCAGATACGCAGTATTTT. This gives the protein CASSFSGMGADTQYF. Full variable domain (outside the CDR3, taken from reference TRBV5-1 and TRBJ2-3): KAGVTQTPRYLIKTRGQQVTLSCSPISGHRSVSWYQQTPGQGLQFLFEYFSETQRNKGNFPGRFSGRQFSNSRSEMNVSTLELGDSALYLCASSFSGMGADTQYFGPGTRLTVL.

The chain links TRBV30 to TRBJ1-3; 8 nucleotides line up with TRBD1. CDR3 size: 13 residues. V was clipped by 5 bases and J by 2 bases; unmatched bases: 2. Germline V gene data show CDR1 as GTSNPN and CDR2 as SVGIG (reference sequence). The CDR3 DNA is TGTGCCTGGGGGGGACAGGCTGGAAACACCATATATTTT. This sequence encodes CAWGGQAGNTIYF.

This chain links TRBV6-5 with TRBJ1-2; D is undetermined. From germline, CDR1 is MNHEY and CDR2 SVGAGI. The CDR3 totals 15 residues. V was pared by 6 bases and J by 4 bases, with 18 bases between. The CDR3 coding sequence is TGTGCCAGCAGCCGCCTCCCGGCCCTAATCTATGGCTACACCTTC. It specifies CASSRLPALIYGYTF.

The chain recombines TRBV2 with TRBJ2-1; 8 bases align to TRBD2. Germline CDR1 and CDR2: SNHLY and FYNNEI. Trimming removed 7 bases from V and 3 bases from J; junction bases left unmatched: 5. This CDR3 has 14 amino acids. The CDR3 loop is CASKSGRGYNEQFF. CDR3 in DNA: TGTGCCAGCAAAAGCGGGAGAGGCTACAATGAGCAGTTCTTC.

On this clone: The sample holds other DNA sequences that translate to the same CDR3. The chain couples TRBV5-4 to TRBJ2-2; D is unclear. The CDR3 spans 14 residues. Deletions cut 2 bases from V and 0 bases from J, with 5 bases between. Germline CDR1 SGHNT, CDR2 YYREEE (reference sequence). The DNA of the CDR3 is TGTGCCAGCAGCTTCGGGCCGAACACCGGGGAGCTGTTTTTT. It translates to CASSFGPNTGELFF.

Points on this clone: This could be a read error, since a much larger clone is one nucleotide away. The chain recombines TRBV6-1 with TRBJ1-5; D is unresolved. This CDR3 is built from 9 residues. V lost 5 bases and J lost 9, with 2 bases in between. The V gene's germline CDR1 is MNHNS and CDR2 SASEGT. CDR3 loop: CASSPPQHF. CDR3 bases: TGTGCCAGCAGTCCGCCCCAGCATTTT.

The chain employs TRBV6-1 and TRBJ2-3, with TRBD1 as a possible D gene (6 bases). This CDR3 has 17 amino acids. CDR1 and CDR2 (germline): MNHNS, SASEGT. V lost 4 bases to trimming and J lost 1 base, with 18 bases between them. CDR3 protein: CASSGQGFTVGTDTQYF. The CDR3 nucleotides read TGTGCCAGCAGTGGGCAGGGGTTTACAGTAGGCACAGATACGCAGTATTTT.

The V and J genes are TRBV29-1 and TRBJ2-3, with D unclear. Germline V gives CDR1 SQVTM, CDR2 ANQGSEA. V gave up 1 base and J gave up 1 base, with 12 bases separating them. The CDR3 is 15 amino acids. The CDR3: CSVEVGRAGTDTQYF. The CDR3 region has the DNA TGCAGCGTTGAAGTGGGCCGGGCCGGCACAGATACGCAGTATTTT.

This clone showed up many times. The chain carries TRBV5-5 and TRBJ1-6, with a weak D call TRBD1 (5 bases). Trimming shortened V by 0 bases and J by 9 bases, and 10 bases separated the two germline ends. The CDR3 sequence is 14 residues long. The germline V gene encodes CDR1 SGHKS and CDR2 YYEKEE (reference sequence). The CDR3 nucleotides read TGTGCCAGCAGCTTGGTGGGGGAGGGTTCACCCCTCCACTTT. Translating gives CASSLVGEGSPLHF.

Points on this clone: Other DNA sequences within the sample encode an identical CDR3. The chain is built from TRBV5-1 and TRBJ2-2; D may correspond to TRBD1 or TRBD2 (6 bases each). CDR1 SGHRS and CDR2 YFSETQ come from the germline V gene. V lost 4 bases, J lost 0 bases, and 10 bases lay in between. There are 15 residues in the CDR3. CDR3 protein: CASSGGGANTGELFF. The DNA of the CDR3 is TGCGCCAGCAGCGGAGGGGGTGCGAACACCGGGGAGCTGTTTTTT.